The 20 T cell receptor beta chains listed next were all sequenced from one sample in a study of blood T cell repertoires in COVID-19. Measured with immunoSEQ multiplex PCR; TCRdb has only the in-frame clones, and not every one. The table records some 350,000 clones, around 91% of them present only once. Sequenced input: PBMCs or T cells enriched from blood (not recorded which). All receptors come from a man between 18 and 35 years old who had recovered from COVID-19.

This clone appeared a few times. This sequence joins TRBV5-5 and TRBJ1-5; tentatively, D is TRBD1 (5 bases). CDR1 is SGHKS, CDR2 YYEKEE, per germline (reference sequence). Trimming left V 1 base short and J 3 bases short, with 14 bases between. CDR3 size: 16 residues. DNA of the CDR3: TGTGCCAGCAGCTTGAACAGAGCGACAGTCAATCAGCCCCAGCATTTT. Translating it yields CASSLNRATVNQPQHF.

The chain is built from TRBV28 and TRBJ2-3; tentative D call: TRBD1 (6 bases). The CDR3 is 14 amino acids. The ends were cut back, 5 bases at V and 0 bases at J, with 9 bases in the middle. Per germline, CDR1 MDHEN and CDR2 SYDVKM. The CDR3 protein is CASSHTGSTDTQYF. The CDR3 DNA reads as TGTGCCAGCAGTCACACAGGGAGCACAGATACGCAGTATTTT.

The chain is built from TRBV7-2 and TRBJ1-1; 12 bases are a match to TRBD1. Trimming removed 4 bases from V and 10 bases from J; junction bases left unmatched: 10. CDR3 length: 15 amino acids. Germline CDR1 SGHTA, CDR2 FQGNSA. The CDR3 coding sequence is TGTGCCAGCAGCTGGGGACAGGGGGCGCGGGAGAGAGCTTTCTTT. It yields the protein CASSWGQGARERAFF.

The chain is built from TRBV30 and TRBJ1-5; D may be TRBD1 (5 bases). Trimming left V 5 bases short and J 7 bases short, with 18 bases between. CDR1 is GTSNPN, CDR2 SVGIG, per germline (reference sequence). The CDR3 is 14 amino acids. The CDR3 coding sequence is TGTGCCTGGTTTAGGGGCATATACAACCAGCCCCAGCATTTT. Its translation: CAWFRGIYNQPQHF.

V gene TRBV3-1 (or the pseudogene TRBV3-2) combines with J gene TRBJ2-4; TRBD1 matches at 7 bases. Losses at the gene ends were 1 base for V and 1 base for J; bases not matched to a gene: 7. Germline V CDR1 and CDR2: LGHDT, YNNKEL (reference sequence). CDR3 length: 17 residues. CDR3 nucleotides: TGTGCCAGCAGCCAAGGTGGCAGGGGGATGGCCAAAAACATTCAGTACTTC. Amino acids: CASSQGGRGMAKNIQYF.

The chain couples TRBV3-1 (or the pseudogene TRBV3-2) to TRBJ2-1; maybe TRBD2 (7 bases). V shed 5 bases and J shed 10 bases, with 18 bases lying between them. Germline CDR1 reads LGHDT; CDR2 reads YNNKEL (reference sequence). The CDR3 has 14 amino acids. CDR3 sequence: CASSKGGAAREQFF. Here the CDR3 DNA reads TGTGCCAGCAGCAAGGGGGGGGCAGCTCGCGAGCAGTTCTTC.

The sample holds a few counts of this clone. The rearrangement links TRBV3-1 (or the pseudogene TRBV3-2) to TRBJ2-7, with a weak D call TRBD1 (5 bases). The CDR3 covers 14 residues. V was shortened by 4 bases and J by 6 bases, with 16 bases between the two germline ends. CDR1 and CDR2 (germline): LGHDT, YNNKEL (reference sequence). The CDR3 reads CASSLRVGEGEQYF. CDR3 in DNA: TGTGCCAGCAGCCTTCGGGTAGGGGAAGGCGAGCAGTACTTC.

The chain combines TRBV27 with TRBJ2-3; 7 bases map to TRBD1. J was trimmed by 0 bases and V by 2 bases; bases with no gene match: 11. Germline assignment: CDR1 MNHEY and CDR2 SMNVEV (reference sequence). The CDR3 sequence is 18 residues long. CDR3 in DNA: TGTGCCAGCAGTTTAACAGGGGATGGCGTTTTAAGCACAGATACGCAGTATTTT. It translates to CASSLTGDGVLSTDTQYF.

The rearrangement joins TRBV7-3 to TRBJ2-1; 10 bases agree with TRBD2. The CDR3 length is 15 residues. V dropped 4 bases and J dropped 4; count of bases not matched to a gene: 4. The germline V gene encodes CDR1 SGHTA and CDR2 FQGTGA. The CDR3 DNA sequence: TGTGCCAGCAGCTCCACTAGCGGGACATACAATGAGCAGTTCTTC. Encoded protein: CASSSTSGTYNEQFF.

The rearrangement links TRBV18 to TRBJ2-7, with D tentatively TRBD1 (6 bases). V lost 0 bases, J lost 0 bases, and 15 bases lay in between. CDR1 is KGHSH and CDR2 is LQKENI in the germline V gene. The CDR3 is made up of 17 amino acids. DNA of the CDR3: TGTGCCAGCTCACCACCTTTCGACAGGAGGAGCTCCTACGAGCAGTACTTC. Translation gives CASSPPFDRRSSYEQYF.

The chain carries TRBV5-6 and TRBJ1-2, with TRBD1 matching over 10 bases. This CDR3 contains 14 residues. Germline values: CDR1 SGHDT, CDR2 YYEEEE. J was trimmed by 4 bases and V by 3 bases; bases with no gene match: 3. CDR3 sequence: CASSSGQGGYGYTF. The CDR3 DNA follows: TGTGCCAGCAGCTCCGGACAGGGGGGCTATGGCTACACCTTC.

The chain links TRBV19 to TRBJ2-3; TRBD1 aligns across 9 bases. The CDR3 consists of 17 residues. Germline V lookup: CDR1 LNHDA, CDR2 SQIVND (reference sequence). V lost 4 bases to trimming and J lost 2 bases; unmatched junction nucleotides: 10. CDR3 residues: CASSKLPGQGFTDTQYF. In DNA, the CDR3 is TGTGCCAGTAGTAAACTACCGGGACAGGGCTTCACAGATACGCAGTATTTT.

This clone was seen once. Relative to the germline gene, one junction end is altered; a read error may explain this. The chain combines TRBV10-3 with TRBJ2-7, with D tentatively TRBD1 (5 bases). The CDR3 extends over 14 amino acids. Germline CDR1 reads ENHRY; CDR2 reads SYGVKD. CDR3 in amino acids: CAIRESTASYEQYF. The CDR3 DNA reads TGTGCCATCAGGGAGTCGACAGCCTCCTACGAGCAGTACTTC.

The chain recombines TRBV30 with TRBJ2-7; TRBD1 might be the D (6 bases). Looked up from germline, CDR1 is GTSNPN and CDR2 is SVGIG (reference sequence). Trimming removed 4 bases at V and 5 bases at J, with 12 bases between. This CDR3 comprises 12 residues. The CDR3 DNA reads as TGTGCCTGGACCCTGGACAGAAACGAGCAGTACTTC. Translation gives CAWTLDRNEQYF.

The chain combines TRBV24-1 with TRBJ2-2; TRBD1 might be the D (5 bases). V was cut by 6 bases and J by 2 bases, with 9 bases left in between. Germline CDR1 and CDR2: KGHDR and SFDVKD. This CDR3 has 14 residues. CDR3 amino acids: CATSSDSNTGELFF. DNA for the CDR3: TGTGCCACCAGTTCTGACAGCAACACCGGGGAGCTGTTTTTT.

V and J are TRBV9 and TRBJ1-6; 9 bases are a match to TRBD1. The length of the CDR3 is 15 residues. The J segment lost 9 bases and the V segment lost 0 bases, leaving 4 bases of the junction unmatched. Per germline, CDR1 SGDLS and CDR2 YYNGEE. CDR3: CASSVGGQGTSPLHF. CDR3 coding DNA: TGTGCCAGCAGCGTAGGAGGACAGGGGACTTCACCCCTCCACTTT.

This clone has just a few counts. The V call is TRBV5-1, the J call TRBJ2-7; the D gene is possibly TRBD2 (5 bases). The CDR3 sequence is 15 residues long. CDR1 is SGHRS, CDR2 YFSETQ, per germline. V was clipped by 0 bases and J by 0 bases, with 10 bases between them. CDR3 amino acids: CASSLGVGSSYEQYF. The CDR3 coding sequence is TGCGCCAGCAGCTTGGGGGTAGGGAGCTCCTACGAGCAGTACTTC.

The chain combines TRBV11-2 with TRBJ2-3; perhaps TRBD2 as D (6 bases). With 3 bases removed from V and 5 bases from J, the gap between germline ends came to 9 bases. From germline, CDR1 is SGHAT and CDR2 FQNNGV. The CDR3 length is 13 residues. The CDR3 here is CASSLWGGDTQYF. The CDR3 DNA sequence: TGTGCCAGCAGCTTGTGGGGAGGAGATACGCAGTATTTT.

This clone was detected a few times. The chain has TRBV6-6 and TRBJ2-3, with 10 bases identical to TRBD1. Germline assignment: CDR1 MNHNY and CDR2 SVGAGI (reference sequence). V shed 5 bases, J shed 3 bases, and the junction held 5 bases outside the gene matches. The CDR3 has 15 residues. In DNA form, the CDR3 reads TGTGCCAGCAGTCAGGGACAGGGGAAGACAGATACGCAGTATTTT. The encoded protein is CASSQGQGKTDTQYF.

This chain uses TRBV2 with TRBJ1-2; 7 nucleotides agree with TRBD1. Trimming removed 0 bases from V and 5 bases from J; junction bases left unmatched: 6. This CDR3 has 15 amino acids. CDR1 and CDR2 (germline): SNHLY, FYNNEI. DNA of the CDR3: TGTGCCAGCAGTGAAGCGACAGGGCCCAATTATGGCTACACCTTC. This encodes CASSEATGPNYGYTF.